This T cell receptor (beta chain) emerged from a study of blood T cell repertoires in COVID-19. For the study at large: From T cells, B-cell-depleted T cells, or PBMCs came the material, which was cDNA or gDNA.

Original processing notes: Scientists estimated how many nucleated cells there were by amplifying reference gene primers. Sequenced by immunoSEQ multiplex PCR; TCRdb stores in-frame clones only, minus some. V and J calls and clone size are those listed in that table; D and trimming were worked out from the DNA. The table lists 40,000 or so clones, 65% to 85% of them singletons, with over 30% in the top ten. This TCR was sampled from a man aged 40-50 years with active or convalescent COVID-19. What was sequenced was peripheral blood.

Here the CDR3 reads CASSIKGTGTGTQYF. CDR3 coding DNA: TGTGCCAGTAGTATCAAGGGCACAGGGACCGGTACGCAGTATTTT. The chain joins TRBV19 to TRBJ2-3, with a possible D match to TRBD1 (6 bases). With 3 bases removed from V and 8 bases from J, the gap between germline ends came to 18 bases. Germline lookup yields CDR1 LNHDA and CDR2 SQIVND (reference sequence). The length of the CDR3 is 15 residues.